These T cell receptor beta chains were read from a single sample in a study of monozygotic twins with inflammatory bowel disease. TCRdb re-called the 5' RACE reads and gives one entry per CDR3 protein, without DNA. The sample has around 370,000 distinct CDR3 sequences. Material: blood. All receptors come from a human donor with ulcerative colitis or Crohn's disease, or a healthy co-twin of an affected twin (not recorded which). Each CDR3 is given with its conserved first and last residue. Part of the rows lack a size; the others show once, few, many or a class for expanded clones.

j_call: TRBJ2-1
v_call: TRBV4-3
clone_size: .
cdr3_aa: CASSQEHLAGGPFF

j_call: TRBJ2-1
v_call: TRBV28
clone_size: .
cdr3_aa: CASSPYMGQSNEQFF

j_call: TRBJ2-1
v_call: TRBV6-1
clone_size: .
cdr3_aa: CASSAASGGAISEQFF

j_call: TRBJ2-5
v_call: TRBV18
clone_size: .
cdr3_aa: CASSDQHGRETQYF

j_call: TRBJ1-2
v_call: TRBV7-9
clone_size: .
cdr3_aa: CASSSDRINYGYTF

j_call: TRBJ2-7
v_call: TRBV5-1
clone_size: .
cdr3_aa: CASRRNTERYEQYF

j_call: TRBJ2-7
v_call: TRBV6-1
clone_size: .
cdr3_aa: CASSPDRGVYEQYF

j_call: TRBJ2-2
v_call: TRBV24-1
clone_size: .
cdr3_aa: CATSDTGAANTGELFF

j_call: TRBJ2-7
v_call: TRBV5-1
clone_size: .
cdr3_aa: CASSLAGQGNYEQYF

j_call: TRBJ1-2
v_call: TRBV7-2
clone_size: .
cdr3_aa: CASSYQGAGYTF

j_call: TRBJ2-7
v_call: TRBV3-1
clone_size: .
cdr3_aa: CASSQEGGAYEQYF

j_call: TRBJ1-1
v_call: TRBV5-1
clone_size: .
cdr3_aa: CASSVRGTPVSWTEAFF

j_call: TRBJ1-1
v_call: TRBV28
clone_size: medium-sized
cdr3_aa: CASVMSASMNTEAFF

j_call: TRBJ2-7
v_call: TRBV9
clone_size: .
cdr3_aa: CASSVEVTAGEQYF

j_call: TRBJ1-4
v_call: TRBV4-3
clone_size: .
cdr3_aa: CASSQGPRVATVKLFF

j_call: TRBJ2-5
v_call: TRBV20-1
clone_size: .
cdr3_aa: CSGGTSLLQETQYF

j_call: TRBJ1-1
v_call: TRBV12-5
clone_size: .
cdr3_aa: CASGPAGTGGMNTEAFF

j_call: TRBJ1-1
v_call: TRBV4-3
clone_size: .
cdr3_aa: CASSQDSNREGYTEAFF

j_call: TRBJ2-5
v_call: TRBV4-2
clone_size: .
cdr3_aa: CASSPSIGGREGETQYF

j_call: TRBJ2-7
v_call: TRBV20-1
clone_size: .
cdr3_aa: CSARDRGQGERKGSYEQYF

j_call: TRBJ2-7
v_call: TRBV11-2
clone_size: .
cdr3_aa: CASSSPSGTSGGYYEQYF

j_call: TRBJ1-5
v_call: TRBV20-1
clone_size: .
cdr3_aa: CSARDPQANQPQHF

j_call: TRBJ2-7
v_call: TRBV12-3/TRBV12-4
clone_size: .
cdr3_aa: CASTPQGLGYEQYF

j_call: TRBJ2-1
v_call: TRBV7-9
clone_size: .
cdr3_aa: CASSHWGGTTYNEQFF

j_call: TRBJ1-2
v_call: TRBV29-1
clone_size: .
cdr3_aa: CSVLPMGSTANYGYTF

j_call: TRBJ1-5
v_call: TRBV20-1
clone_size: .
cdr3_aa: CSAQGQERASFNQPQHF

j_call: TRBJ2-7
v_call: TRBV6-5
clone_size: .
cdr3_aa: CASSYSSPAIGNEQYF

j_call: TRBJ2-2
v_call: TRBV11-3
clone_size: .
cdr3_aa: CASSLGQDRANTGELFF

j_call: TRBJ1-4
v_call: TRBV20-1
clone_size: .
cdr3_aa: CSARGDNEKLFF

j_call: TRBJ1-4
v_call: TRBV6-5
clone_size: .
cdr3_aa: CASSYSGRPNEKLFF

j_call: TRBJ1-1
v_call: TRBV6-4
clone_size: .
cdr3_aa: CASRYTYMNTEAFF

j_call: TRBJ2-5
v_call: TRBV27
clone_size: .
cdr3_aa: CASSLIAGGETQYF

j_call: TRBJ1-2
v_call: TRBV7-2
clone_size: .
cdr3_aa: CASSLGGVDYGYTF

j_call: TRBJ1-5
v_call: TRBV6-1
clone_size: .
cdr3_aa: CASSLGIQPQHF

j_call: TRBJ2-2
v_call: TRBV6-2/TRBV6-3
clone_size: .
cdr3_aa: CASSKRGPTGELFF

j_call: TRBJ2-3
v_call: TRBV4-2
clone_size: .
cdr3_aa: CASSHTRTWGTDTQYF

j_call: TRBJ2-5
v_call: TRBV12-3/TRBV12-4
clone_size: .
cdr3_aa: CASNGQGLETQYF

j_call: TRBJ2-7
v_call: TRBV7-3
clone_size: .
cdr3_aa: CASSLRQDYEQYF

j_call: TRBJ2-2
v_call: TRBV24-1
clone_size: .
cdr3_aa: CATSDLSVNTGELFF

j_call: TRBJ2-7
v_call: TRBV4-1
clone_size: .
cdr3_aa: CASSPSVGGSYEQYF

j_call: TRBJ2-3
v_call: TRBV6-4
clone_size: .
cdr3_aa: CASSPLGGDTDTQYF

j_call: TRBJ1-2
v_call: TRBV9
clone_size: .
cdr3_aa: CASESLQGLGGYTF

j_call: TRBJ2-2
v_call: TRBV7-3
clone_size: .
cdr3_aa: CASSLERRNTGELFF

j_call: TRBJ2-1
v_call: TRBV6-1
clone_size: .
cdr3_aa: CASSGKGGSSNEQFF

j_call: TRBJ2-3
v_call: TRBV4-3
clone_size: .
cdr3_aa: CASSPRVGEESTDTQYF

j_call: TRBJ2-5
v_call: TRBV20-1
clone_size: .
cdr3_aa: CSASWGRTFQETQYF

j_call: TRBJ2-5
v_call: TRBV3-1
clone_size: .
cdr3_aa: CASSQDRRAFQETQYF

j_call: TRBJ2-7
v_call: TRBV11-2
clone_size: .
cdr3_aa: CASSLTTGSYEQYF

j_call: TRBJ2-7
v_call: TRBV27
clone_size: .
cdr3_aa: CASRELAGGNYEQYF

j_call: TRBJ1-5
v_call: TRBV20-1
clone_size: .
cdr3_aa: CSALRLVEAQSTSNQPQHF

j_call: TRBJ2-7
v_call: TRBV4-1
clone_size: .
cdr3_aa: CASSQDYPTPSSYEQYF

j_call: TRBJ2-4
v_call: TRBV7-2
clone_size: .
cdr3_aa: CASSLVAGRDIQYF

j_call: TRBJ1-2
v_call: TRBV25-1
clone_size: .
cdr3_aa: CASKGRGETNYGYTF